What follows is one TCR beta chain and its context. Antigen specificity is unknown. Germline V gives CDR1 SEHNR, CDR2 FQNEAQ (reference sequence). This CDR3 comprises 11 residues. The V end lost 2 bases, the J end lost 7 bases, and 5 bases lay between the germline ends. The data were obtained in a study of cytomegalovirus exposure and HLA in healthy donors. Study conclusions and caveats: Analysis performed later showed TCR beta chains linked to HLA being more clonally expanded than equally common others.

This PCR relied on a set of 60 Vbeta primers and 13 Jbeta primers. The repertoire was sequenced with immunoSEQ multiplex PCR; TCRdb's copy has only in-frame clones and lacks some. The data contain 33,000 or so clones, around 77% of them singletons. Sequencing was carried out using PBMCs. The receptor was isolated from a woman between 25 and 40 years old in good health and CMV-seropositive. V is TRBV7-9 and J is TRBJ1-1, with no clear D. CDR3 nucleotides: TGTGCCAGCAGCTTATACAGTGAAGCTTTCTTT. Translated, it gives CASSLYSEAFF.